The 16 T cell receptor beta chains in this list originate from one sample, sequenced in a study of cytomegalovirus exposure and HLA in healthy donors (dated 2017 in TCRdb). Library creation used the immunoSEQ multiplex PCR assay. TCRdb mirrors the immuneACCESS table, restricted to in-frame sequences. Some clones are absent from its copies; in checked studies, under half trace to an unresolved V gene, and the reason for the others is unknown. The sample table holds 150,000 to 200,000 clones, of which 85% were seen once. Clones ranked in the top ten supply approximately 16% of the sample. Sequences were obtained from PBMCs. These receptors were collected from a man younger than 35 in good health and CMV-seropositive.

This CDR3 is CASSYEGSESEQYF. The CDR3 nucleotides read TGTGCCAGCAGTTACGAGGGTTCCGAATCAGAGCAGTACTTC. The V call is TRBV6-6, the J call TRBJ2-7; D possibly corresponds to TRBD2 (5 bases). Germline CDR1 MNHNY, CDR2 SVGAGI (reference sequence). The CDR3 is made up of 14 amino acids. Deletions cut 2 bases from V and 7 bases from J, with 15 bases between.

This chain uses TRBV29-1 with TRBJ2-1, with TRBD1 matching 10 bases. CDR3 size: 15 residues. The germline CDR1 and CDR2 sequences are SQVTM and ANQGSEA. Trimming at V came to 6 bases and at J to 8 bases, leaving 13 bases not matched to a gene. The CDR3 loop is CSVAMTGGLGDEQFF. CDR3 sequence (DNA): TGCAGCGTGGCAATGACAGGGGGCTTAGGCGATGAGCAGTTCTTC.

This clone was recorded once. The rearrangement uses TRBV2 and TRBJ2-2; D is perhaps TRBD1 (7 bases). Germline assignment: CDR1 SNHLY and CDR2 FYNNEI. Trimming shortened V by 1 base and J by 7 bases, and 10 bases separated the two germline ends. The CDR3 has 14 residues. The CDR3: CASSEGRGVGELFF. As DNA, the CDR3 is TGTGCCAGCAGTGAAGGCAGGGGGGTCGGGGAGCTGTTTTTT.

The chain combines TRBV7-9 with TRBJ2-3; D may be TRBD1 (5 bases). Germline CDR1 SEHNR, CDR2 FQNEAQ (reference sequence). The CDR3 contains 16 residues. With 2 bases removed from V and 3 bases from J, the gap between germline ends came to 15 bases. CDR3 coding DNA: TGTGCCAGCAGCTTATTTCTTGGCAGGGTGACAGATACGCAGTATTTT. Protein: CASSLFLGRVTDTQYF.

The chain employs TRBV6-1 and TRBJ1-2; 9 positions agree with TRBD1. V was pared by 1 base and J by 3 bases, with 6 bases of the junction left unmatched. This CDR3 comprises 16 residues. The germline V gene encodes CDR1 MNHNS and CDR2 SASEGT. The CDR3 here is CASSEGSGTGHYGYTF. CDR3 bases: TGTGCCAGCAGTGAAGGCTCAGGGACAGGGCACTATGGCTACACCTTC.

The CDR3 DNA reads as TGTGCCAGCAGCCAAGAACTAGCGGGGGGAATCACAGATACGCAGTATTTT. It translates to CASSQELAGGITDTQYF. This chain links TRBV4-2 with TRBJ2-3; 12 nucleotides match TRBD2. V trimming: 0 bases; J trimming: 2 bases; junction bases outside the gene matches: 3. The CDR3 consists of 17 residues. Germline lookup yields CDR1 LGHNA and CDR2 YNFKEQ.

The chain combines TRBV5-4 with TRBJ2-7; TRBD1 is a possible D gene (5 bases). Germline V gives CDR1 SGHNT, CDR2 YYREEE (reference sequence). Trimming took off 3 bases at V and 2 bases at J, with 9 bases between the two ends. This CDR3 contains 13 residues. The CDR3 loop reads CASSSGIPYEQYF. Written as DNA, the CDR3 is TGTGCCAGCAGCTCAGGGATCCCCTACGAGCAGTACTTC.

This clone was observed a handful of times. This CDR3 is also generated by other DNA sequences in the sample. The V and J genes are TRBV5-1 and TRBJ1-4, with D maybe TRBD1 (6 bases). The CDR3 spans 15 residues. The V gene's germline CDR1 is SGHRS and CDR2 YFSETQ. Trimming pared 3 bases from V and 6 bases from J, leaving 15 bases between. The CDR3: CASSSSTRQDEKLFF. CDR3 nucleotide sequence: TGCGCCAGCAGCTCGAGCACGCGACAGGATGAAAAACTGTTTTTT.

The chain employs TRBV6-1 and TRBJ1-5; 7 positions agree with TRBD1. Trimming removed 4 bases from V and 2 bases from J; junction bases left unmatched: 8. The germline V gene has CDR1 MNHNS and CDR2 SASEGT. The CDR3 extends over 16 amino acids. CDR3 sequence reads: CASSASKGGRNQPQHF. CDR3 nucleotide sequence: TGTGCCAGCAGTGCTTCGAAAGGGGGCCGCAATCAGCCCCAGCATTTT.

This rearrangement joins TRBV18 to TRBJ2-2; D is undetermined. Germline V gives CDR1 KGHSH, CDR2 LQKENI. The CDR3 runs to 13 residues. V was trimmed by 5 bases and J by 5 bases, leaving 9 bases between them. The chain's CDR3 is CASSATRTGELFF. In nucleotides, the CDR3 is TGTGCCAGCTCAGCGACGCGGACCGGGGAGCTGTTTTTT.

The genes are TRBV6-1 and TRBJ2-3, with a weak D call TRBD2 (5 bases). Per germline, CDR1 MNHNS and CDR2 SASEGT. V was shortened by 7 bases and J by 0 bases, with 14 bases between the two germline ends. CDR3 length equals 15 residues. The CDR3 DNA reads TGTGCCAGCACCGCCGGGGATTCTAGCACAGATACGCAGTATTTT. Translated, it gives CASTAGDSSTDTQYF.

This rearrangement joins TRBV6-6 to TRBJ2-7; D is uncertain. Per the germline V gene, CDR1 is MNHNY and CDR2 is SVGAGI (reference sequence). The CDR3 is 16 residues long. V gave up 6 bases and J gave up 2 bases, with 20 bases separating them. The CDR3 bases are TGTGCCAGCAGCCCCCCCCGACAAGCCCCTACCTACGAGCAGTACTTC. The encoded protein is CASSPPRQAPTYEQYF.

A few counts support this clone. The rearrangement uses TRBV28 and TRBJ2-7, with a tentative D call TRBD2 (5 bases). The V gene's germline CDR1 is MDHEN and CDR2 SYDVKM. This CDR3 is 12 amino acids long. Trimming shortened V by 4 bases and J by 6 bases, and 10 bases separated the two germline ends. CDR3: CASSYEGSEQYF. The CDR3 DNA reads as TGTGCCAGCAGTTACGAGGGATCCGAGCAGTACTTC.

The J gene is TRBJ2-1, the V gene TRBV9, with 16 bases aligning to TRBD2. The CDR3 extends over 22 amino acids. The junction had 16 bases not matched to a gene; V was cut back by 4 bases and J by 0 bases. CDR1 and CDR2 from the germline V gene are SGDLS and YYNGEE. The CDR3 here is CASSRETRGLAGGPGSYNEQFF. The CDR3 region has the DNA TGTGCCAGCAGCCGAGAAACAAGGGGACTAGCGGGAGGGCCCGGCTCCTACAATGAGCAGTTCTTC.

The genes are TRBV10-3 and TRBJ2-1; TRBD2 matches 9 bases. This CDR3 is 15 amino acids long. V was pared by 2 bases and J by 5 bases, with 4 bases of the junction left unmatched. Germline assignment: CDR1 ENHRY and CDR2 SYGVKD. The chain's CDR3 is CAISEEAGGHNEQFF. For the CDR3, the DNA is TGTGCCATCAGTGAGGAAGCGGGGGGCCACAATGAGCAGTTCTTC.

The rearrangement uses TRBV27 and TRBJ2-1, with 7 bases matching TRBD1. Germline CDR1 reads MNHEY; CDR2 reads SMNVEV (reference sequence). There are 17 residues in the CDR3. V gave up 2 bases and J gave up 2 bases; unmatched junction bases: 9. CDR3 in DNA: TGTGCCAGCAGTTTAATCTCGTACAGGGGCCCCTACAATGAGCAGTTCTTC. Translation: CASSLISYRGPYNEQFF.